This entry is about one T cell receptor (beta chain). All TCR cDNA molecules were individually tagged with a unique molecular identifier. One entry per CDR3 protein, called by TCRdb with MiXCR from the 5' RACE reads. The sample lists roughly 120,000 distinct CDR3 sequences; over 9% were seen once. Germline CDR1 reads MNHEY; CDR2 reads SMNVEV (reference sequence). The CDR3 has 17 residues. The V gene end was trimmed by 3 bases and the J gene end by 5 bases; junction bases not matched to a gene: 12. The record originates from a study of spatial heterogeneity in lung cancer. In the study overall: The donor population consisted of some 72 patients with untreated, early-stage non-small cell lung cancer. Raw reads contained each unique TCR and UMI combination more than ten times on average.

The sample's time point: blood at routine non-recurrence follow-up after resection. Unsorted whole RNA of tumor, nontumor lung or frozen PBMC was sequenced. The chain links TRBV27 to TRBJ2-1; the match to TRBD1 covers 8 bases. Sequencing was performed on PBMCs, taken at follow-up. The clonotype was recovered from a male donor with early-stage non-small cell lung cancer. The CDR3 DNA is TGTGCCAGCAGTTTGTTAAGTATTGCACAGGGGGACAATGAGCAGTTCTTC. Translated: CASSLLSIAQGDNEQFF.